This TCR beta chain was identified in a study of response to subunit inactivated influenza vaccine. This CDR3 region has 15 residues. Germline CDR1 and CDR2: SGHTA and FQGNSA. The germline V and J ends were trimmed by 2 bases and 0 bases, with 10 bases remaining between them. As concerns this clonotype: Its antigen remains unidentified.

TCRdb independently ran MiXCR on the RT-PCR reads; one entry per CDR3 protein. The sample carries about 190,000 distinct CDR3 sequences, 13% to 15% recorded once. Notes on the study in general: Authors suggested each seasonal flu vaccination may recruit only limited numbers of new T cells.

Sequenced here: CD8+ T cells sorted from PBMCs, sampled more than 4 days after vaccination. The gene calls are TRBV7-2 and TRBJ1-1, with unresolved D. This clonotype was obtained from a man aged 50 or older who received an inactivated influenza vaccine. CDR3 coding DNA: TGTGCCAGCAGCTTAACCCCCGTTATGAACACTGAAGCTTTCTTT. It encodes CASSLTPVMNTEAFF.